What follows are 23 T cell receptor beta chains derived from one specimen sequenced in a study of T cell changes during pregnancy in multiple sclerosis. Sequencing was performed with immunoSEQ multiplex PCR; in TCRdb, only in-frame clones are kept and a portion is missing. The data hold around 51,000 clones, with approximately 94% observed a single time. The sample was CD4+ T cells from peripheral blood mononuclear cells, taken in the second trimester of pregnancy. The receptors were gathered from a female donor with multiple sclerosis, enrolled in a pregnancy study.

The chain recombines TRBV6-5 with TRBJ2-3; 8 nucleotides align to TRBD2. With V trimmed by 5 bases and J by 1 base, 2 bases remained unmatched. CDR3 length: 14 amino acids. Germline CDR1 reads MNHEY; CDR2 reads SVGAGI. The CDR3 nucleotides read TGTGCCAGCAGTGATAGCGGGGGCACAGATACGCAGTATTTT. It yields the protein CASSDSGGTDTQYF.

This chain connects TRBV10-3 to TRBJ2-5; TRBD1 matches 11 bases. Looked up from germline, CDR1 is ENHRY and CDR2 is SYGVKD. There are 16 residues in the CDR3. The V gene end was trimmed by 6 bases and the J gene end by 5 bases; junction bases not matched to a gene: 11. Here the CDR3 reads CAIRRPGQGGRETQYF. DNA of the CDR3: TGTGCCATCAGGCGACCGGGACAGGGGGGCCGGGAGACCCAGTACTTC.

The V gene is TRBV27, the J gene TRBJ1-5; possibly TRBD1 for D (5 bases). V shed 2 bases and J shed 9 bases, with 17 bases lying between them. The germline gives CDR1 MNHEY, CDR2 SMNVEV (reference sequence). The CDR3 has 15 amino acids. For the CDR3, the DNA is TGTGCCAGCAGTTTAAGGGGCCAGGCCGAATCGCCCCAGCATTTT. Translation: CASSLRGQAESPQHF.

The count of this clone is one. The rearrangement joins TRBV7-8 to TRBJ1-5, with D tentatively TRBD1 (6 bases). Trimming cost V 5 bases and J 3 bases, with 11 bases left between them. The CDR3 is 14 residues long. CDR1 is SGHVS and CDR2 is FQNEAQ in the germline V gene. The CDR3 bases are TGTGCCAGCAGCCTCCGGGACACCAATCAGCCCCAGCATTTT. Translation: CASSLRDTNQPQHF.

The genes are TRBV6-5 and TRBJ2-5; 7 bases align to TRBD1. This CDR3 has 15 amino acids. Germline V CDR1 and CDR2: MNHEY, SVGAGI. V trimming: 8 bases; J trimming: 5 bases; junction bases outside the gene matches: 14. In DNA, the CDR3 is TGTGCCAGCGGCCGACAGGGAGAACCGCAGGAGACCCAGTACTTC. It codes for CASGRQGEPQETQYF.

The CDR3 sequence: CASSFDRWTGNTIYF. The CDR3 nucleotides are TGTGCCAGCAGCTTTGACAGGTGGACTGGAAACACCATATATTTT. The chain links TRBV11-1 to TRBJ1-3; D possibly corresponds to TRBD1 (6 bases). The V end was cut by 3 bases, the J end by 2 bases, with 11 bases between. Germline-derived CDR1 and CDR2 are SGHAT and FQDESV (reference sequence). The CDR3 covers 15 residues.

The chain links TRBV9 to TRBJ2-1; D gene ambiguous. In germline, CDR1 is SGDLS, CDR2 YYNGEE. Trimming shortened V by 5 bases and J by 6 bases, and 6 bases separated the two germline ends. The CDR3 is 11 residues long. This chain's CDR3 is CASSRVNEQFF. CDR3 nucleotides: TGTGCCAGCAGTCGGGTCAATGAGCAGTTCTTC.

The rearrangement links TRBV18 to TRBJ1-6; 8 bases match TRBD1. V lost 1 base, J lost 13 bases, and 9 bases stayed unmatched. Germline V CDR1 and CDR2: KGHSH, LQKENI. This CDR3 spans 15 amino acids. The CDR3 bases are TGTGCCAGCTCACCACTTGGACAGGGAGGGGGCCCCCTCCACTTT. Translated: CASSPLGQGGGPLHF.

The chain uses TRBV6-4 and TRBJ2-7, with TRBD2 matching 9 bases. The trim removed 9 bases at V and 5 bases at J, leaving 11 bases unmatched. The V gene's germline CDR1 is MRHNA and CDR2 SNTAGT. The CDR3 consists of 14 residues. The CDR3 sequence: CARGGGASAHEQYF. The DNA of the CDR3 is TGTGCCAGGGGCGGGGGGGCGAGTGCCCACGAGCAGTACTTC.

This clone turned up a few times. CDR3 sequence reads: CSASGGRGAFF. CDR3 nucleotides: TGCAGCGCTTCGGGGGGTCGAGGAGCTTTCTTT. The chain couples TRBV29-1 to TRBJ1-1, with D perhaps TRBD1 (5 bases). The germline CDR1 and CDR2 sequences are SQVTM and ANQGSEA. This CDR3 is built from 11 residues. The ends were cut back, 7 bases at V and 10 bases at J, with 16 bases in the middle.

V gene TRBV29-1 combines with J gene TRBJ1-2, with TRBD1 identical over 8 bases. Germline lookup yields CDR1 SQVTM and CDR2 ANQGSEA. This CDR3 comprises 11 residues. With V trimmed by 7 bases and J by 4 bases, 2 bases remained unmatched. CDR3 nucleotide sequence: TGCAGCGGAGGACAGGGCTATGGCTACACCTTC. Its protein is CSGGQGYGYTF. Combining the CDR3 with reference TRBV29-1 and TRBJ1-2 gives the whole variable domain SAVISQKPSRDICQRGTSLTIQCQVDSQVTMMFWYRQQPGQSLTLIATANQGSEATYESGFVIDKFPISRPNLTFSTLTVSNMSPEDSSIYLCSGGQGYGYTFGSGTRLTVV.

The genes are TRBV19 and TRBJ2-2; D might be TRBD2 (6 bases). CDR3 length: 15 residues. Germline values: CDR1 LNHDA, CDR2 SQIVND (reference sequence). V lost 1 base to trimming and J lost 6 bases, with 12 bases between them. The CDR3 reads CASSIGGVRAGELFF. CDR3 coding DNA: TGTGCCAGTAGTATAGGCGGGGTTCGGGCCGGGGAGCTGTTTTTT.

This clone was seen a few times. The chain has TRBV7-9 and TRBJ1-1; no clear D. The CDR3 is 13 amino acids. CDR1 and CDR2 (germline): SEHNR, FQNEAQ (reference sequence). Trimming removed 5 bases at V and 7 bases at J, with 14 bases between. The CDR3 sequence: CASSRVSGIEAFF. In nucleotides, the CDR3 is TGTGCCAGCAGCCGGGTGTCCGGTATTGAAGCTTTCTTT.

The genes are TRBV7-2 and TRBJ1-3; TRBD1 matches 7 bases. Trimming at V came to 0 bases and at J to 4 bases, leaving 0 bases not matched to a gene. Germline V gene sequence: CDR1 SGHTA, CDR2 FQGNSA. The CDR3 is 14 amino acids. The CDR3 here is CASSLAGGGNTIYF. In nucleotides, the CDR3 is TGTGCCAGCAGCTTAGCAGGGGGCGGAAACACCATATATTTT.

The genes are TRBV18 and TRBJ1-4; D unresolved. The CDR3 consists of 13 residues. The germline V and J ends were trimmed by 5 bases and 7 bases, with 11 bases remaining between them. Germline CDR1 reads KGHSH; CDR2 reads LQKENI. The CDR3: CASSTGIGEKLFF. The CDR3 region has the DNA TGTGCCAGCTCAACGGGAATAGGTGAAAAACTGTTTTTT.

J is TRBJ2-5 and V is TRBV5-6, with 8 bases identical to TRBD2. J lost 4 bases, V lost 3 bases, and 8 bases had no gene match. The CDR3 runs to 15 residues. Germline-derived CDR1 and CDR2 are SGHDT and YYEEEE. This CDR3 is CASSSLAGMVETQYF. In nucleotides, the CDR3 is TGTGCCAGCAGCTCATTAGCGGGGATGGTAGAGACCCAGTACTTC.

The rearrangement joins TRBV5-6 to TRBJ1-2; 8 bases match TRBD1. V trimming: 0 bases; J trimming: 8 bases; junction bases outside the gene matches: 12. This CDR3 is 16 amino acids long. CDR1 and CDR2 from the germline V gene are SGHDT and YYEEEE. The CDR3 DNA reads TGTGCCAGCAGCTTGGTACCCGGGACAGGCAGAGGGGGCTACACCTTC. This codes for CASSLVPGTGRGGYTF.

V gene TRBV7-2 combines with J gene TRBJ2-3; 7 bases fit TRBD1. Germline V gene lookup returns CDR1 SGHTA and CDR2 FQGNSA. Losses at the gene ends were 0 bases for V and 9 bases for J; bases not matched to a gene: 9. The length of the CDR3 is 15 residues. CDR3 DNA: TGTGCCAGCAGCTTAGCGCCTGGGACAGTCGAAACGCAGTATTTT. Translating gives CASSLAPGTVETQYF. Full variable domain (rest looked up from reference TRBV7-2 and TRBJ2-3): GAGVSQSPSNKVTEKGKDVELRCDPISGHTALYWYRQSLGQGLEFLIYFQGNSAPDKSGLPSDRFSAERTGGSVSTLTIQRTQQEDSAVYLCASSLAPGTVETQYFGPGTRLTVL.

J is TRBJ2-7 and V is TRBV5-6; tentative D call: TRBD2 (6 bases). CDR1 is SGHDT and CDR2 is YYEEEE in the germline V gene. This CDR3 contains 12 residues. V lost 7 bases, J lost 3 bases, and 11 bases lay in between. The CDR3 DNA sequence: TGTGCCAGCTCCCGGGACTTCTACGAGCAGTACTTC. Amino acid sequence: CASSRDFYEQYF. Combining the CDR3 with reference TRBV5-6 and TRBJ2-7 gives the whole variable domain DAGVTQSPTHLIKTRGQQVTLRCSPKSGHDTVSWYQQALGQGPQFIFQYYEEEERQRGNFPDRFSGHQFPNYSSELNVNALLLGDSALYLCASSRDFYEQYFGPGTRLTVT.

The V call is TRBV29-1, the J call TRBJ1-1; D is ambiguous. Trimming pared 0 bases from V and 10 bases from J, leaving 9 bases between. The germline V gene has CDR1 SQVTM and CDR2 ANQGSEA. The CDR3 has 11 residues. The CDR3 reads CSVEEGLTAFF. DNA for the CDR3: TGCAGCGTTGAAGAGGGCCTAACAGCTTTCTTT.

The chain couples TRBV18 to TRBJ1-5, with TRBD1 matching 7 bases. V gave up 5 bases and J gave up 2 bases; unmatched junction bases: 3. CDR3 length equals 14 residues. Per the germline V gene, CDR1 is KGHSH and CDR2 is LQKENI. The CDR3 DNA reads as TGTGCCAGCTCATTTACAGGGGGCAATCAGCCCCAGCATTTT. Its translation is CASSFTGGNQPQHF. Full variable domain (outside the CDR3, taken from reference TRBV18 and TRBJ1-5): NAGVMQNPRHLVRRRGQEARLRCSPMKGHSHVYWYRQLPEEGLKFMVYLQKENIIDESGMPKERFSAEFPKEGPSILRIQQVVRGDSAAYFCASSFTGGNQPQHFGDGTRLSIL.

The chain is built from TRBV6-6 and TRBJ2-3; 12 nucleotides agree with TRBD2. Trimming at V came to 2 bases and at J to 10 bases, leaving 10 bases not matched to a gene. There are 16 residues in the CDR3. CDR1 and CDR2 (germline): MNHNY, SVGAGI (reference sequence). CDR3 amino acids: CASSYPPLAGGLSQYF. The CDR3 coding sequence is TGTGCCAGCAGTTACCCCCCCCTAGCGGGGGGGCTCTCGCAGTATTTT.

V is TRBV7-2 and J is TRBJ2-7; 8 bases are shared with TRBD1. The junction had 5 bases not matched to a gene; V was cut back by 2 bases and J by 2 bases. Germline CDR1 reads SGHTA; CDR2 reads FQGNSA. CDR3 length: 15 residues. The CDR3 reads CASSLTGTGPYEQYF. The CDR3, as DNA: TGTGCCAGCAGCTTAACGGGGACAGGACCCTACGAGCAGTACTTC. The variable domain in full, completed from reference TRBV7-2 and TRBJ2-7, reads GAGVSQSPSNKVTEKGKDVELRCDPISGHTALYWYRQSLGQGLEFLIYFQGNSAPDKSGLPSDRFSAERTGGSVSTLTIQRTQQEDSAVYLCASSLTGTGPYEQYFGPGTRLTVT.